These 27 T cell receptor beta chains share one sample of origin, sequenced in a study of identical twins. TCRdb called the 5' RACE reads again in MiXCR, with one record for every CDR3 protein. The sample lists roughly 1,500,000 distinct CDR3 sequences, about 32% occurring once. Sequencing used cord blood. The receptors here all came from a newborn girl in good health.

CDR3 in DNA: TGCGCCAGCAGCCGCTCCGCCGAGGGCTACACCTTC. Residues: CASSRSAEGYTF. The chain is built from TRBV5-1 and TRBJ1-2; D is unclear. This CDR3 has 12 residues. The V and J ends lost 4 bases and 8 bases respectively, with 12 bases between them. Germline CDR1 reads SGHRS; CDR2 reads YFSETQ.

The rearrangement uses TRBV29-1 and TRBJ2-2; D is undetermined. Trimming removed 4 bases from V and 1 base from J, with 7 bases in between. This CDR3 spans 13 amino acids. Germline CDR1 reads SQVTM; CDR2 reads ANQGSEA. This chain's CDR3 is CSVGKGNTGELFF. For the CDR3, the DNA is TGCAGCGTTGGAAAGGGGAACACCGGGGAGCTGTTTTTT.

This clonotype was found a few times. J is TRBJ2-7 and V is TRBV3-1, with D maybe TRBD2 (6 bases). The CDR3 length is 19 residues. The V end lost 4 bases, the J end lost 0 bases, and 25 bases lay between the germline ends. The germline V gene encodes CDR1 LGHDT and CDR2 YNNKEL (reference sequence). For the CDR3, the DNA is TGTGCCAGCAGCCCGCGTGTACCTAGCGAAAAAGACCGCTCCTACGAGCAGTACTTC. Translated: CASSPRVPSEKDRSYEQYF.

As for this clonotype: The junction departs from germline at one end; a sequencing error may be responsible. The CDR3 is CASSLAGRGTDTRYF. CDR3 coding DNA: TGTGCCAGCAGCTTAGCCGGCAGGGGGACAGATACGCGGTATTTT. The chain combines TRBV7-2 with TRBJ2-3; 7 bases map to TRBD1. CDR1 and CDR2 from the germline V gene are SGHTA and FQGNSA. The CDR3 runs 15 residues.

V is TRBV12-3 or TRBV12-4 and J is TRBJ1-2; D is possibly TRBD1 (6 bases). The CDR3 spans 15 residues. V was cut by 3 bases and J by 6 bases, with 17 bases left in between. In DNA, the CDR3 is TGTGCCAGCAGTTTCGCTCTCCCTCGGGGGCATGGCTACACCTTC. Its protein is CASSFALPRGHGYTF.

This clonotype was seen a few times. The chain employs TRBV11-2 and TRBJ2-3; the match to TRBD2 covers 14 bases. Germline V gene lookup returns CDR1 SGHAT and CDR2 FQNNGV. The CDR3 sequence is 15 residues long. The J segment lost 4 bases and the V segment lost 6 bases, leaving 3 bases of the junction unmatched. CDR3 in DNA: TGTGCCAGCAGAAGACTAGCGGGAGGGTCAGATACGCAGTATTTT. Translating gives CASRRLAGGSDTQYF. Based on the CDR3 plus reference TRBV11-2 and TRBJ2-3, the full variable domain is EAGVAQSPRYKIIEKRQSVAFWCNPISGHATLYWYQQILGQGPKLLIQFQNNGVVDDSQLPKDRFSAERLKGVDSTLKIQPAKLEDSAVYLCASRRLAGGSDTQYFGPGTRLTVL.

V gene TRBV20-1 combines with J gene TRBJ2-5, with D perhaps matching TRBD1 (7 bases). Trimming removed 4 bases from V and 5 bases from J, with 11 bases in between. CDR3 length: 12 amino acids. Germline CDR1 reads DFQATT; CDR2 reads SNEGSKA (reference sequence). The CDR3 spells CSAIQGRETQYF. DNA for the CDR3: TGCAGTGCTATACAGGGGAGGGAGACCCAGTACTTC.

The chain employs TRBV20-1 and TRBJ1-2; D is possibly TRBD1 (6 bases). Trimming stripped 6 bases from V and 0 bases from J, with 14 bases between. Looked up from germline, CDR1 is DFQATT and CDR2 is SNEGSKA (reference sequence). The CDR3 loop spans 14 amino acids. CDR3 DNA: TGCAGTGCGGAATACAGGGAAGCTAACTATGGCTACACCTTC. Protein product: CSAEYREANYGYTF.

About this clonotype: Compared with germline, one end of the junction differs, possibly owing to a read error. The V and J genes are TRBV6-6 and TRBJ2-7; D tentatively fits TRBD1 or TRBD2 (5 bases each). CDR3 length: 12 amino acids. Germline assignment: CDR1 MNHNY and CDR2 SVGAGI (reference sequence). The CDR3 nucleotides read TGTGTCAGCAGTAAGGGGACCCACGAGCAGTACTTC. Protein sequence: CVSSKGTHEQYF.

This chain uses TRBV10-3 with TRBJ1-1; D uncertain. Trimming took 6 bases from V and 4 from J, leaving 3 bases between them. Germline V CDR1 and CDR2: ENHRY, SYGVKD. The CDR3 extends over 10 amino acids. The CDR3 sequence: CAIRATEAFF. CDR3 bases: TGTGCCATCAGGGCCACTGAAGCTTTCTTT.

This clonotype was seen only a few times. CDR3 sequence reads: CASSMGADTEAFF. CDR3 nucleotides: TGCGCCAGTTCGATGGGCGCGGACACTGAAGCTTTCTTT. The gene calls are TRBV5-1 and TRBJ1-1, with D unclear. Trimming removed 8 bases at V and 3 bases at J, with 14 bases between. The CDR3 extends over 13 amino acids. Germline assignment: CDR1 SGHRS and CDR2 YFSETQ.

The J gene is TRBJ2-1, the V gene TRBV5-1; no firm D call. TRBJ2-7 matches the DNA end more closely, so the J call is doubtful. The germline V gene encodes CDR1 SGHRS and CDR2 YFSETQ. This CDR3 is built from 16 residues. This chain's CDR3 is CASSLNRVFSYNEQYF. CDR3 nucleotide sequence: TGCGCCAGCAGCTTGAACAGAGTATTCTCCTACAATGAGCAGTACTTC.

This clonotype was counted only a few times. This sequence joins TRBV7-2 and TRBJ2-3, with 8 bases aligning to TRBD2. Germline-derived CDR1 and CDR2 are SGHTA and FQGNSA. There are 14 residues in the CDR3. V was clipped by 3 bases and J by 4 bases; unmatched bases: 3. The CDR3 DNA reads TGTGCCAGCAGCTTCAGGACTAGCCCAGATACGCAGTATTTT. Its translation: CASSFRTSPDTQYF.

This chain joins TRBV6-1 and TRBJ2-1, with D perhaps matching TRBD2 (5 bases). V lost 0 bases to trimming and J lost 7 bases, with 16 bases between them. The CDR3 has 16 residues. CDR1 is MNHNS, CDR2 SASEGT, per germline. The CDR3 DNA sequence: TGTGCCAGCAGTGAAGCGCGGACTCGCCCTTGGAATGAGCAGTTCTTC. This translates into CASSEARTRPWNEQFF.

This clonotype came up a few times. The chain carries TRBV6-5 and TRBJ2-3; 9 nucleotides align to TRBD2. J gave up 10 bases and V 6 bases, and 11 bases lay outside the gene matches. Germline CDR1 is MNHEY and CDR2 is SVGAGI. The CDR3 covers 14 residues. CDR3 nucleotide sequence: TGTGCCAGCAGACCAGCGGGGGGCCATATGGCGCAGTATTTT. Translated, it gives CASRPAGGHMAQYF.

On this clonotype itself: Since a much larger clone is just one base distant, this may be a read error. For the CDR3, the DNA is TGTGCCAGCAGTGAAGCGGGGGACACTGAAGCTTTCTTT. Its protein product is CASSEAGDTEAFF. The V and J genes are TRBV6-1 and TRBJ1-1; the D gene is possibly TRBD1 (5 bases). The ends were cut back, 0 bases at V and 3 bases at J, with 5 bases in the middle. The CDR3 extends over 13 amino acids. Germline CDR1 is MNHNS and CDR2 is SASEGT.

This clonotype has only a few counts. The chain uses TRBV24-1 and TRBJ2-1; 10 bases match TRBD2. V shed 6 bases and J 4 bases; nucleotides not matched to a gene: 8. Germline lookup yields CDR1 KGHDR and CDR2 SFDVKD. This CDR3 has 16 amino acids. The CDR3 bases are TGTGCCACCAGTCCTGGACTAGCGGATTTTTACAATGAGCAGTTCTTC. Its protein product is CATSPGLADFYNEQFF.

CDR3 residues: CASSFGKRSTDTQYF. The CDR3 nucleotides are TGTGCCAGCAGTTTTGGGAAACGTAGCACAGATACGCAGTATTTT. This chain connects TRBV28 to TRBJ2-3; D uncertain. The germline V and J ends were trimmed by 3 bases and 0 bases, with 10 bases remaining between them. Germline V lookup: CDR1 MDHEN, CDR2 SYDVKM. This CDR3 is 15 amino acids long.

The rearrangement links TRBV20-1 to TRBJ2-5; 11 bases align to TRBD2. In germline, CDR1 is DFQATT, CDR2 SNEGSKA (reference sequence). The CDR3 runs 15 residues. The V segment lost 2 bases and the J segment 3 bases; nucleotides outside the gene matches: 5. The CDR3 region has the DNA TGCAGTGCTAGACCTCTAGCGGGGGGTAAAGAGACCCAGTACTTC. The encoded protein is CSARPLAGGKETQYF.

The chain carries TRBV12-3 or TRBV12-4 and TRBJ1-1, with D maybe TRBD1 (6 bases). The CDR3 runs to 14 residues. Trimming left V 7 bases short and J 1 base short, with 13 bases between. CDR3: CASILRGRNTEAFF. The CDR3 coding sequence is TGTGCCAGCATCCTAAGGGGGAGGAACACTGAAGCTTTCTTT.

The genes are TRBV20-1 and TRBJ2-1; TRBD2 matches 7 bases. The ends lost 6 bases at V and 0 bases at J; junction bases unmatched: 5. In germline, CDR1 is DFQATT, CDR2 SNEGSKA (reference sequence). The CDR3 has 14 residues. CDR3 DNA: TGCAGTGCCCGACTAGCCCTCTCCTACAATGAGCAGTTCTTC. It codes for CSARLALSYNEQFF.

Here the CDR3 DNA reads TGTGCCAGCAGTTTGGGACCTCCGGGGATTGAGACCCAGTACTTC. Its protein product is CASSLGPPGIETQYF. The chain carries TRBV28 and TRBJ2-5; D could derive from TRBD1 or TRBD2 (5 bases each). Germline V lookup: CDR1 MDHEN, CDR2 SYDVKM. This CDR3 has 15 residues. Trimming left V 3 bases short and J 5 bases short, with 16 bases between. The full variable domain, completed using reference TRBV28 and TRBJ2-5, is DVKVTQSSRYLVKRTGEKVFLECVQDMDHENMFWYRQDPGLGLRLIYFSYDVKMKEKGDIPEGYSVSREKKERFSLILESASTNQTSMYLCASSLGPPGIETQYFGPGTRLLVL.

Comment on this clonotype: A much larger clone lies one base from this, so it may be a read error. This sequence joins TRBV5-1 and TRBJ1-2; 9 bases agree with TRBD1. This CDR3 contains 14 residues. CDR1 is SGHRS and CDR2 is YFSETQ in the germline V gene. The CDR3 sequence is CANSQGDRDYGYTF. In nucleotides, the CDR3 is TGCGCCAACAGCCAAGGGGACAGGGACTATGGCTACACCTTC.

The chain carries TRBV20-1 and TRBJ2-3, with 9 bases matching TRBD1. The CDR3 extends over 13 amino acids. Trimming removed 6 bases from V and 5 bases from J; junction bases left unmatched: 6. The germline V gene encodes CDR1 DFQATT and CDR2 SNEGSKA (reference sequence). The CDR3 region has the DNA TGCAGTGCGTCCGGGACAGGGATAGATACGCAGTATTTT. It specifies CSASGTGIDTQYF.

This clonotype has a handful of counts. The rearrangement uses TRBV6-6 and TRBJ1-4; possibly TRBD1 for D (5 bases). CDR3 length: 16 amino acids. V was pared by 0 bases and J by 6 bases, with 14 bases between. The germline V gene has CDR1 MNHNY and CDR2 SVGAGI (reference sequence). For the CDR3, the DNA is TGTGCCAGCAGTTACTCGTGGGGCTTGGTGGATGAAAAACTGTTTTTT. Translated: CASSYSWGLVDEKLFF.

J is TRBJ2-1 and V is TRBV2, with D possibly matching TRBD2 (6 bases). CDR1 is SNHLY, CDR2 FYNNEI, per germline. The ends were cut back, 7 bases at V and 1 base at J, with 14 bases in the middle. CDR3 length: 15 amino acids. Here the CDR3 reads CASIIGSGSYNEQFF. CDR3 in DNA: TGTGCCAGCATCATCGGGAGTGGGTCCTACAATGAGCAGTTCTTC.

The J gene is TRBJ1-1, the V gene TRBV7-8; D unresolved. Between the trimmed V and J ends, which lost 7 bases and 0 bases, there was a span of 15 bases. Germline V CDR1 and CDR2: SGHVS, FQNEAQ. This CDR3 is 15 amino acids long. CDR3 nucleotide sequence: TGTGCCAGCACTCTTTCGGTAGGGATGAACACTGAAGCTTTCTTT. Protein: CASTLSVGMNTEAFF. The whole variable domain, filled in from reference TRBV7-8 and TRBJ1-1, reads GAGVSQSPRYKVAKRGQDVALRCDPISGHVSLFWYQQALGQGPEFLTYFQNEAQLDKSGLPSDRFFAERPEGSVSTLKIQRTQQEDSAVYLCASTLSVGMNTEAFFGQGTRLTVV.